One sample yielded the 17 T cell receptor beta chains listed below, sequenced in a study of blood T cells in healthy people across ages (dated by TCRdb to between 2014 and 2017). Library generation was performed with 5' RACE. Data came from an Illumina HiSeq 2500. A second PCR of roughly 7 to 11 cycles was performed with a sample-barcoded 5' primer and a J-beta primer mix. TCRdb applied fastp at Q25 and MiXCR to the public reads, then kept only in-frame beta chains. Rows with a matching CDR3 protein are joined into one entry that keeps the most common DNA and genes. The sample table shows some 1.1 million distinct CDR3 sequences, and around two fifths are seen once. The ten largest clones capture 13% of the sample. Specimen: blood. The receptors here all came from a man between 18 and 29 years old in good health.

This clonotype has just a few counts. This CDR3 is CASSLASGTNQPQHF. In DNA, the CDR3 is TGTGCCAGCAGCTTGGCCTCAGGGACCAATCAGCCCCAGCATTTT. The chain combines TRBV7-2 with TRBJ1-5; D might be TRBD1 (5 bases). V lost 3 bases and J 3 bases, leaving 12 bases between the germline ends. The germline gives CDR1 SGHTA, CDR2 FQGNSA. This CDR3 comprises 15 residues.

The CDR3 sequence is CASSPAQFMNTEAFF. The CDR3 DNA reads TGTGCCAGCAGCCCTGCCCAATTCATGAACACTGAAGCTTTCTTT. The V call is TRBV12-3 or TRBV12-4, the J call TRBJ1-1; D remains ambiguous. V lost 6 bases to trimming and J lost 0 bases, with 14 bases between them. The CDR3 sequence is 15 residues long.

This chain joins TRBV5-1 and TRBJ1-1; D ambiguous. CDR3 length: 15 residues. V lost 5 bases and J 4 bases, leaving 18 bases between the germline ends. CDR1 and CDR2 (germline): SGHRS, YFSETQ. CDR3: CASRDDGRSGTEAFF. CDR3 in DNA: TGCGCCAGCAGGGACGACGGCCGGTCTGGCACTGAAGCTTTCTTT.

The chain links TRBV4-1 to TRBJ2-1, with D possibly matching TRBD1 (6 bases). Germline CDR1 is MGHRA and CDR2 is YSYEKL. Trimming removed 0 bases from V and 9 bases from J, with 12 bases in between. This CDR3 is 14 amino acids long. The CDR3 nucleotides read TGCGCCAGCAGCCAAGATCTGGGGGCCGCTGAGCAGTTCTTC. As protein: CASSQDLGAAEQFF.

The genes are TRBV7-2 and TRBJ2-7; the match to TRBD2 covers 10 bases. Germline trimming cut 1 base from V and 5 bases from J; bases unmatched to any gene: 8. The CDR3 has 16 amino acids. Germline-derived CDR1 and CDR2 are SGHTA and FQGNSA. The CDR3 reads CASSLVSASGGNEQYF. The CDR3 DNA follows: TGTGCCAGCAGCTTAGTGAGCGCTAGCGGGGGAAACGAGCAGTACTTC.

This sequence joins TRBV5-1 and TRBJ1-1; TRBD1 matches at 7 bases. CDR1 is SGHRS, CDR2 YFSETQ, per germline. The CDR3 has 14 residues. V was clipped by 2 bases and J by 4 bases; unmatched bases: 5. CDR3 amino acids: CASSFTGEGTEAFF. For the CDR3, the DNA is TGCGCCAGCAGCTTTACAGGGGAGGGCACTGAAGCTTTCTTT.

The chain recombines TRBV2 with TRBJ2-4; TRBD2 agrees at 13 bases. The germline CDR1 and CDR2 sequences are SNHLY and FYNNEI. J was trimmed by 4 bases and V by 6 bases; bases with no gene match: 6. This CDR3 is built from 16 residues. CDR3 DNA sequence: TGTGCCAGCAGAGAGACTAGCGGGGGGCAGAAAAACATTCAGTACTTC. It is translated as CASRETSGGQKNIQYF.

In this sample, this clonotype turned up a few times. The J gene is TRBJ1-4, the V gene TRBV7-2; unclear D gene. The germline V gene has CDR1 SGHTA and CDR2 FQGNSA. The CDR3 is made up of 13 amino acids. V was trimmed by 3 bases and J by 3 bases, leaving 5 bases between them. The CDR3: CASSLIANEKLFF. The DNA of the CDR3 is TGTGCCAGCAGCTTGATTGCTAATGAAAAACTGTTTTTT.

The chain recombines TRBV14 with TRBJ1-2; D is uncertain. Germline V gene sequence: CDR1 SGHDN, CDR2 FVKESK. The CDR3 sequence is 13 residues long. V lost 1 base and J 9 bases, leaving 12 bases between the germline ends. The CDR3 DNA is TGTGCCAGCAGCCAAGCTGTCCTCAGGAGCTACACCTTC. Translation gives CASSQAVLRSYTF.

This clonotype was observed a handful of times. At one of its ends the junction is not consistent with the germline gene, which may arise from a read error. The rearrangement links TRBV27 to TRBJ1-2, with 7 bases lining up with TRBD1. Germline lookup yields CDR1 MNHEY and CDR2 SMNVEV (reference sequence). The length of the CDR3 is 15 residues. The CDR3 region has the DNA TGTGCCGGCAGTCTAACAGGGGTAAATGGGTATGGCTACACCTTC. It codes for CAGSLTGVNGYGYTF.

This chain uses TRBV5-1 with TRBJ2-7; tentative D call: TRBD1 (6 bases). V was pared by 6 bases and J by 2 bases, with 15 bases between. This CDR3 comprises 14 residues. Germline V gene sequence: CDR1 SGHRS, CDR2 YFSETQ. DNA of the CDR3: TGCGCCAGCACTAAAGAGGACAGAACCTACGAGCAGTACTTC. This sequence encodes CASTKEDRTYEQYF.

This chain uses TRBV5-1 with TRBJ2-5; D possibly corresponds to TRBD2 (5 bases). CDR1 is SGHRS, CDR2 YFSETQ, per germline. The CDR3 totals 13 residues. V lost 4 bases, J lost 11 bases, and 18 bases lay in between. CDR3 DNA: TGCGCCAGCAGCATGTCGGGGATAGATGAGCAGTACTTC. Protein: CASSMSGIDEQYF.

This clonotype was observed many times. The chain combines TRBV6-5 with TRBJ1-2; tentatively, D is TRBD1 (6 bases). The CDR3 has 12 residues. From germline, CDR1 is MNHEY and CDR2 SVGAGI. V lost 2 bases and J 8 bases, leaving 9 bases between the germline ends. CDR3 sequence reads: CASSYVGAGYTF. The CDR3 DNA reads as TGTGCCAGCAGTTACGTGGGGGCCGGCTACACCTTC.

The chain recombines TRBV7-2 with TRBJ2-5; D call uncertain. TRBJ2-7 matches the DNA end more closely, so the J call is doubtful. Germline CDR1 and CDR2: SGHTA and FQGNSA. CDR3 size: 13 residues. The CDR3 is CASSLASLGEQYF. In DNA form, the CDR3 reads TGTGCCAGCAGCTTAGCGTCGTTGGGCGAGCAGTACTTC.

This chain connects TRBV20-1 to TRBJ2-5, with a weak D call TRBD2 (7 bases). This CDR3 comprises 13 residues. V lost 7 bases to trimming and J lost 2 bases, with 14 bases between them. Germline CDR1 and CDR2: DFQATT and SNEGSKA (reference sequence). The CDR3 loop is CSVAGGPQETQYF. For the CDR3, the DNA is TGCAGTGTAGCCGGGGGGCCACAAGAGACCCAGTACTTC.

Comments on this clonotype: Given a much more abundant clone one base away, this may be a read error. The chain couples TRBV9 to TRBJ1-1; TRBD1 is a possible D gene (6 bases). Germline lookup yields CDR1 SGDLS and CDR2 YYNGEE. This CDR3 has 16 residues. The CDR3 region has the DNA TGTACCAGCAGCGTGATGAGGACAGCCCAGAACACTGAAGCTTTCTTT. Translating gives CTSSVMRTAQNTEAFF.

V usage is TRBV10-3 and J usage is TRBJ2-4, with 10 bases fitting TRBD1. TRBJ2-7 explains the end of the DNA better; the J call may be wrong. The CDR3 consists of 14 residues. Germline V CDR1 and CDR2: ENHRY, SYGVKD. The CDR3 here is CAIGAGTGAYEQYF. In DNA form, the CDR3 reads TGTGCCATCGGAGCCGGGACAGGGGCTTACGAGCAGTACTTC.